Given below is one TCR beta chain in context. No antigen is known for it. No quality values exist for individual bases; no much larger clone is one base distant. The CDR3 starts with the cysteine, ends with the phenylalanine, and has 14 residues. The DNA shown is the 42-base CDR3, in frame from base 1. The germline V gene (reference sequence) provides CDR1 MNHNY and CDR2 SVGAGI. V loses 4 bases, J loses 4 bases, and the germline ends lie 11 bases apart. The data stem from a study of T cell changes during pregnancy in multiple sclerosis (dated by TCRdb to between 2017 and 2020). Background for the entire study: Changes in the T cell repertoire over the course of pregnancy were examined in this study in women with multiple sclerosis.

The library was produced with the immunoSEQ multiplex PCR assay. The table comes from immuneACCESS by way of TCRdb, which keeps in-frame sequences with V and J called. Part of the clones is missing from these tables; in studies checked, under half for an unresolved V gene and the rest for unknown reasons. The sample profile shows about 80,000 clones; 94% of them were found once. The biggest ten clones account for roughly 0.93% of the sample. Specimen: peripheral blood, collected in the second trimester of pregnancy. The TCR was taken from a female donor in good health, enrolled as a control in a pregnancy study. The chain couples TRBV6-6 to TRBJ1-5; the D gene cannot be resolved reliably. The DNA reads TGTGCCAGCAGTTCTATATACGGTAATCAGCCCCAGCATTTT. The resulting protein is CASSSIYGNQPQHF.